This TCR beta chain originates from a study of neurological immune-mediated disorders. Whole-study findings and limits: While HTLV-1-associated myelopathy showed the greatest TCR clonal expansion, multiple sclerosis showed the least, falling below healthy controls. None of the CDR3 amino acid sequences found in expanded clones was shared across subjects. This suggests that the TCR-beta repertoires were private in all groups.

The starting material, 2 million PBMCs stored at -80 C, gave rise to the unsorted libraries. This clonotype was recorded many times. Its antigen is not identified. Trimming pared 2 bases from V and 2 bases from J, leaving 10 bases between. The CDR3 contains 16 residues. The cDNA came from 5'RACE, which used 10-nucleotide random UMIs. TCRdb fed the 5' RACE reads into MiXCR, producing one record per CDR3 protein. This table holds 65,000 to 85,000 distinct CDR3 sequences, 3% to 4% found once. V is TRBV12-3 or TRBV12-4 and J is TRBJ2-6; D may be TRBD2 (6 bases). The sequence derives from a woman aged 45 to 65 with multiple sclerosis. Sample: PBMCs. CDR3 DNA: TGTGCCAGCAGTTTACCCCGCGGGGCTGGGGCCAACGTCCTGACTTTC. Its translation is CASSLPRGAGANVLTF.